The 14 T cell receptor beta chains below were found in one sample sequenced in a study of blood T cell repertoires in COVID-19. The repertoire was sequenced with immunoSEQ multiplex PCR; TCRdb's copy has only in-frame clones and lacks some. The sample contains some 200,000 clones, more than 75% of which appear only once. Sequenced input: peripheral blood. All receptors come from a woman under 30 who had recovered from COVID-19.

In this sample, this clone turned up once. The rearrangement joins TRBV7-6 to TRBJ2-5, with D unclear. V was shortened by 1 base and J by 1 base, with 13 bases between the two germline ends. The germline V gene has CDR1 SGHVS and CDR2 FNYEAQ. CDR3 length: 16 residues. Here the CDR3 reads CASSLGLYLSQETQYF. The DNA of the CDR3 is TGTGCCAGCAGCTTAGGGCTGTATCTCTCCCAAGAGACCCAGTACTTC.

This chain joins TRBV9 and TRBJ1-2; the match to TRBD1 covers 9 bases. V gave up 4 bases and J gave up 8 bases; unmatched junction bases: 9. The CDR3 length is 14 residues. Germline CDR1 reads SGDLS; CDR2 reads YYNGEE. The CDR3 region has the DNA TGTGCCAGCAGCCGGGACAGGGCTCGCGGCGGCTACACCTTC. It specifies CASSRDRARGGYTF.

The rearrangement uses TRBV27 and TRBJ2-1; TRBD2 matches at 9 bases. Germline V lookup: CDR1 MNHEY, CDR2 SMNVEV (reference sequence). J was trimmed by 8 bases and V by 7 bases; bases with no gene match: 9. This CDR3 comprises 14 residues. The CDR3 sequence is CASMGREGPHEQFF. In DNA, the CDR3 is TGTGCCAGCATGGGGCGGGAGGGCCCCCATGAGCAGTTCTTC.

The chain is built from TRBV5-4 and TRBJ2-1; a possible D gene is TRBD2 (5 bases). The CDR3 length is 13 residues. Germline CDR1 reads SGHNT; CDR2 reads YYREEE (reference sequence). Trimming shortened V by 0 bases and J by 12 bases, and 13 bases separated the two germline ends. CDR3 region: CASSLDSGGWQFF. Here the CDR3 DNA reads TGTGCCAGCAGCTTGGACAGCGGCGGCTGGCAGTTCTTC.

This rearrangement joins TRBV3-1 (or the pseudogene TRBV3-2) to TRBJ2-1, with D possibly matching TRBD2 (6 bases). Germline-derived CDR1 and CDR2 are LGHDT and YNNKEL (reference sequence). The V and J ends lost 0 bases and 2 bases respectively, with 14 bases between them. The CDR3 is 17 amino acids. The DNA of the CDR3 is TGTGCCAGCAGCCAAGATACTGGGGACTGGGCCTACAATGAGCAGTTCTTC. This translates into CASSQDTGDWAYNEQFF.

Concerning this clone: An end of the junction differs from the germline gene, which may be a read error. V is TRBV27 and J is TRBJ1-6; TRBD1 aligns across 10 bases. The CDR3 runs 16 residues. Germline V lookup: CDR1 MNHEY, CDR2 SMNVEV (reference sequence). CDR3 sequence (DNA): TGTGCCAGCAGTTCCGGTAAGGGACAGGGGTATTCACCCCCCCACTTT. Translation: CASSSGKGQGYSPPHF.

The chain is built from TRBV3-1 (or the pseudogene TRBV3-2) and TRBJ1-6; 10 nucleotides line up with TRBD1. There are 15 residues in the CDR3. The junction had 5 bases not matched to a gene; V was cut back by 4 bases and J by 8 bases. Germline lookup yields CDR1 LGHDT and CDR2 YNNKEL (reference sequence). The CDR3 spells CASSPWDRGDSPLHF. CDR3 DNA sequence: TGTGCCAGCAGCCCTTGGGACAGGGGAGATTCACCCCTCCACTTT.

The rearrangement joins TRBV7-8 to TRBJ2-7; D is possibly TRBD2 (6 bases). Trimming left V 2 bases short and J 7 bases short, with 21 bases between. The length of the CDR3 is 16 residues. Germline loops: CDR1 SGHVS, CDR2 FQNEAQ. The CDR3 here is CASSLSLAGRVGEQYV. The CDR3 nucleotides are TGTGCCAGCAGCTTATCTCTTGCGGGAAGGGTGGGGGAGCAGTACGTC.

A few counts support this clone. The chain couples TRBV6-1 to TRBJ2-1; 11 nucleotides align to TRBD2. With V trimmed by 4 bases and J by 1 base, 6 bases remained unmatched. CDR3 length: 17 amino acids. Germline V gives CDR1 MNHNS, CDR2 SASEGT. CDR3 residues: CASSAGLAGLSYNEQFF. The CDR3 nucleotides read TGTGCCAGCAGTGCAGGACTAGCGGGTCTATCCTACAATGAGCAGTTCTTC.

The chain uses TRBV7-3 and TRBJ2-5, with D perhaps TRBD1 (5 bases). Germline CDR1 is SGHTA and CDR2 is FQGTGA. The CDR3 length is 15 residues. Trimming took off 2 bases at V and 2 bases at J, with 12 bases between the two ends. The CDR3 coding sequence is TGTGCCAGCAGCTTATTTGCAGGGCTTCAAGAGACCCAGTACTTC. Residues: CASSLFAGLQETQYF.

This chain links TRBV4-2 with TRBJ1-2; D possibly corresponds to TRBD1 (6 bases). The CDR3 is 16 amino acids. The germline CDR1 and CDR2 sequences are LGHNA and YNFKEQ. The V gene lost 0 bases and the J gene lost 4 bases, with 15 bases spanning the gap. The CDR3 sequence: CASSQDRQGSGYGYTF. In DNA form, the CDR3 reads TGTGCCAGCAGCCAAGATCGGCAGGGGTCAGGCTATGGCTACACCTTC.

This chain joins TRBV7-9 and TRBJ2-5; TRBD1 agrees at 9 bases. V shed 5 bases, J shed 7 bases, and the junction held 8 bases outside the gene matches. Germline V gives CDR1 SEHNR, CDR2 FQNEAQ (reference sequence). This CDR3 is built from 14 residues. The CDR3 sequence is CASSPTGGGGTQYF. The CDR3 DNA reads TGTGCCAGCAGCCCTACAGGGGGCGGGGGGACCCAGTACTTC.

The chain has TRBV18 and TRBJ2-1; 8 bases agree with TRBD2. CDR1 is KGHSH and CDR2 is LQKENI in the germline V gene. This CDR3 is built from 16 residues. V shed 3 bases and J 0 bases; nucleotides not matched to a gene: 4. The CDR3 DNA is TGTGCCAGCTCACCCCCGGGGGGGGACTCCTACAATGAGCAGTTCTTC. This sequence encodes CASSPPGGDSYNEQFF.

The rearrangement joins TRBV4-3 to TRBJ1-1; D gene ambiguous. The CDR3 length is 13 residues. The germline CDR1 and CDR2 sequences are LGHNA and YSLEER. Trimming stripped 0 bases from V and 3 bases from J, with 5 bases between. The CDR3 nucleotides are TGCGCCAGCAGCCAAGATTCTGACACTGAAGCTTTCTTT. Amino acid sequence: CASSQDSDTEAFF.